This TCR beta chain emerged from a study of blood T cell repertoires in COVID-19. Original processing notes: Amplified reference gene primers provided the basis for estimating nucleated cell counts. Produced via immunoSEQ multiplex PCR; TCRdb's table is partial and in-frame only. The V and J calls and clone size were taken over from that table, and D and trimming were inferred from the DNA. Of roughly 360,000 clones listed, around 89% are singletons. The germline V gene has CDR1 MNHEY and CDR2 SVGAGI. Trimming pared 8 bases from V and 0 bases from J, leaving 7 bases between. The CDR3 sequence is 12 residues long.

Sequenced material: PBMCs or T cells enriched from blood (not recorded which). The receptor's source is a woman aged 25 to 39 with acute COVID-19. The chain has TRBV6-5 and TRBJ1-2; possibly TRBD1 for D (6 bases). The CDR3 DNA reads as TGTGCCAGCCGACAGGCTAACTATGGCTACACCTTC. This translates into CASRQANYGYTF.